This T cell receptor beta chain was documented in a study of blood T cell repertoires in COVID-19. Study overall: Samples taken during acute and convalescent COVID-19 were collected in the United States, Italy and Spain. PBMCs, B-cell-depleted T cells, or T cells were the source of the cDNA or gDNA that made up the material.

The table lists this clone with a count of one. Only in-frame clones appear in the TCRdb table, and some are missing; sequencing was by immunoSEQ multiplex PCR. The table lists about 280,000 clones, just over 85% of them singletons, with under 3.5% in the top ten. This CDR3 is 12 amino acids long. The V gene's germline CDR1 is WSHSY and CDR2 SAAADI. V lost 6 bases, J lost 0 bases, and 5 bases lay in between. V is TRBV10-2 and J is TRBJ1-2; D ambiguous. This receptor was taken from a woman in her twenties or thirties with active or convalescent COVID-19. The sequenced material came from peripheral blood. CDR3 region: CASSTANYGYTF. The CDR3 DNA reads as TGCGCCAGCAGCACGGCTAACTATGGCTACACCTTC.